A selection of T cell receptor beta chains follows, all from one sample in a study of T cell changes during pregnancy in multiple sclerosis. Produced via immunoSEQ multiplex PCR; TCRdb's table is partial and in-frame only. The sample carries roughly 100,000 clones, roughly 92% recorded once. The starting material was peripheral blood, obtained after pregnancy. The receptors were gathered from a female donor with multiple sclerosis, enrolled in a pregnancy study. Each CDR3 is given with its conserved first and last residue. Fields, in order: D gene, clone size, J gene, V gene, CDR3 protein, CDR3 DNA. D genes are given only for firm matches. Where a row states a size, it is once, few, many or the class of an expanded clone; other rows omit it.

>TRBD1|.|TRBJ1-4|TRBV18
CASSLLRSQGAFGEKLFF
TGTGCCAGCTCACTTCTTAGGAGTCAGGGGGCCTTCGGTGAAAAACTGTTTTTT
>TRBD1|.|TRBJ1-3|TRBV6-1
CASSATGGSGNTIYF
TGTGCCAGCAGTGCCACAGGGGGCTCTGGAAACACCATATATTTT
>TRBD1|.|TRBJ2-2|TRBV7-9
CASSFDRGMNTGELFF
TGTGCCAGCAGCTTTGACAGGGGGATGAACACCGGGGAGCTGTTTTTT
>.|.|TRBJ2-2|TRBV18
CASSPGLRFGELFF
.
>.|.|TRBJ1-2|TRBV7-9
CASSSPQGRGYTF
TGTGCCAGCAGCTCACCCCAGGGTAGAGGCTACACCTTC
>.|.|TRBJ2-7|TRBV4-2
CASSQGGDPLQYEQYF
TGTGCCAGCAGCCAAGGGGGGGACCCCCTCCAATACGAGCAGTACTTC
>TRBD2|.|TRBJ2-2|TRBV7-3
CASSSRAGGPNGELFF
TGTGCCAGCAGCTCGAGGGCGGGGGGGCCGAACGGGGAGCTGTTTTTT
>TRBD2|.|TRBJ2-3|TRBV10-2
CASSGLAGDPGRTDTQYF
TGCGCCAGCAGCGGACTAGCGGGGGACCCTGGGCGAACAGATACGCAGTATTTT
>TRBD2|.|TRBJ2-5|TRBV19
CASSMGPGTSGAQYF
TGTGCCAGTAGTATGGGCCCCGGGACTAGTGGGGCCCAGTACTTC
>TRBD1|.|TRBJ2-1|TRBV14
CASSQEWDRDAGEQFF
TGTGCCAGCAGCCAAGAGTGGGACAGGGATGCGGGTGAGCAGTTCTTC
>TRBD2|.|TRBJ2-1|TRBV6-6
CASLPSGGSYNEQFF
TGTGCCAGTCTTCCTAGCGGGGGCTCCTACAATGAGCAGTTCTTC
>TRBD2|.|TRBJ2-3|TRBV28
CASSPGLVDNTDTQYF
TGTGCCAGCAGTCCCGGACTAGTTGATAACACAGATACGCAGTATTTT
>.|.|TRBJ2-7|TRBV29-1
CSVVSTAYEQYF
TGCAGCGTTGTTTCGACAGCTTACGAGCAGTACTTC
>TRBD2|.|TRBJ2-7|TRBV2
CASSAGTRTYEQYF
TGTGCCAGCAGTGCCGGGACTAGGACCTACGAGCAGTACTTC
>.|once|TRBJ2-3|TRBV4-3
CASSQGPGYTDTQYF
TGCGCCAGCAGCCAAGGCCCAGGTTACACAGATACGCAGTATTTT
>.|.|TRBJ2-3|TRBV18
CASSPPEGEITDTQYF
TGTGCCAGCTCACCACCCGAGGGGGAAATCACAGATACGCAGTATTTT
>.|.|TRBJ2-5|TRBV7-9
CASSPRTAVAGETQYF
TGTGCCAGCAGCCCTAGGACAGCGGTAGCAGGGGAGACCCAGTACTTC
>TRBD2|.|TRBJ2-7|TRBV27
CASSPTGLAASYEQYF
TGTGCCAGCAGTCCGACCGGACTAGCGGCTTCCTACGAGCAGTACTTC
>.|.|TRBJ1-2|TRBV29-1
CSARDDGYTF
TGCAGCGCCAGGGATGATGGCTACACCTTC
>TRBD2|.|TRBJ2-1|TRBV6-1
CASSESGGAYNEQFF
TGTGCCAGCAGTGAAAGTGGGGGGGCCTACAATGAGCAGTTCTTC
>TRBD2|.|TRBJ2-3|TRBV5-6
CASQTPAGFTDTQYF
TGTGCCAGCCAGACCCCAGCGGGGTTCACAGATACGCAGTATTTT
>.|.|TRBJ1-1|TRBV19
CASRIVQGATEAFF
TGTGCCAGTAGGATTGTGCAGGGCGCCACTGAAGCTTTCTTT